These 16 T cell receptor beta chains share one sample of origin, sequenced in a study of CXCR3-negative and CXCR3-positive naive CD8 T cells. 5' RACE that incorporated UMI labels was used to prepare the TRB cDNA libraries. Each CDR3 protein gets one entry in TCRdb, which reprocessed the 5' RACE reads and gives no DNA. In total, the table holds approximately 39,000 distinct CDR3 sequences. Sequencing was done on a sample of memory CD8+ T cells from blood. All receptors come from a human donor in good health. Some clones in this sample may be carry-over from other donors' samples.

The chain carries TRBV12-3 or TRBV12-4 and TRBJ2-5; TCRdb reports TRBD1, a call that lacks DNA to check it against. The CDR3 is 14 residues long. The chain's CDR3 is CASSYTGPQETQYF.

The chain carries TRBV29-1 and TRBJ2-1; without DNA, the TCRdb call of TRBD2 cannot be checked. The CDR3 has 13 amino acids. The germline V gene encodes CDR1 SQVTM and CDR2 ANQGSEA. The CDR3 is CSVDLAGGLEQFF.

The chain is built from TRBV3-1 and TRBJ2-1. The CDR3 is made up of 13 amino acids. The germline V gene has CDR1 LGHDT and CDR2 YNNKEL (reference sequence). The chain's CDR3 is CASSQDYRAEQFF.

The gene calls are TRBV29-1 and TRBJ2-2; TCRdb designates TRBD2, a call that cannot be tested without DNA. Germline V gives CDR1 SQVTM, CDR2 ANQGSEA. This CDR3 contains 11 residues. The CDR3 protein is CSAAAGGELFF.

This chain connects TRBV11-2 to TRBJ1-1. Germline-derived CDR1 and CDR2 are SGHAT and FQNNGV. The CDR3 consists of 17 residues. CDR3 region: CASSLSIDQVVNTEAFF.

The genes are TRBV20-1 and TRBJ2-1. Germline values: CDR1 DFQATT, CDR2 SNEGSKA (reference sequence). CDR3 length equals 15 residues. The CDR3 spells CSAKDDLRSYNEQFF.

This chain connects TRBV7-9 to TRBJ1-1; checking the TCRdb D call of TRBD1 is not possible without DNA. Germline V gene sequence: CDR1 SEHNR, CDR2 FQNEAQ (reference sequence). The CDR3 is made up of 13 amino acids. The CDR3 is CASGLMGAAEAFF.

The chain employs TRBV28 and TRBJ2-3; checking the TCRdb D call of TRBD1 is not possible without DNA. The CDR3 is made up of 15 amino acids. CDR1 MDHEN and CDR2 SYDVKM come from the germline V gene. CDR3 amino acids: CASSFSAGDTDTQYF.

J is TRBJ1-1 and V is TRBV29-1. The CDR3 has 12 residues. CDR1 is SQVTM and CDR2 is ANQGSEA in the germline V gene. CDR3: CSVEVGNTEAFF.

The chain has TRBV7-3 and TRBJ2-1; the TCRdb D gene call, TRBD2, has no DNA to confirm it. The CDR3 has 16 amino acids. CDR1 and CDR2 from the germline V gene are SGHTA and FQGTGA. CDR3: CASSPPSGTGNNEQFF. Drawing the rest from reference TRBV7-3 and TRBJ2-1, the complete variable domain is GAGVSQTPSNKVTEKGKYVELRCDPISGHTALYWYRQSLGQGPEFLIYFQGTGAADDSGLPNDRFFAVRPEGSVSTLKIQRTERGDSAVYLCASSPPSGTGNNEQFFGPGTRLTVL.

The chain has TRBV29-1 and TRBJ2-1; TCRdb's assignment of TRBD2 cannot be checked, as there is no DNA. The germline CDR1 and CDR2 sequences are SQVTM and ANQGSEA. The CDR3 runs to 15 residues. The CDR3 protein is CSAEPASNHYNEQFF.

This sequence joins TRBV6-5 and TRBJ2-6. The CDR3 runs to 15 residues. Germline loops: CDR1 MNHEY, CDR2 SVGAGI. The CDR3 sequence is CASSYQESGANVLTF.

The chain couples TRBV4-2 to TRBJ1-1; TCRdb indicates TRBD1, and absent DNA this call remains unverified. Germline V gene sequence: CDR1 LGHNA, CDR2 YNFKEQ. This CDR3 contains 15 residues. CDR3 region: CASSPRRGQNTEAFF.

J is TRBJ1-2 and V is TRBV27. Germline V lookup: CDR1 MNHEY, CDR2 SMNVEV (reference sequence). The CDR3 is 15 amino acids. Here the CDR3 reads CASSVNLAIPNGYTF.

The rearrangement links TRBV12-3 or TRBV12-4 to TRBJ2-5. This CDR3 is built from 15 residues. The CDR3 protein is CASSLSREKEETQYF.

The CDR3 protein is CASSENRVSQPQHF. The V call is TRBV10-2, the J call TRBJ1-5; TCRdb's D gene call, TRBD1, goes unchecked for lack of DNA. This CDR3 comprises 14 residues. Germline assignment: CDR1 WSHSY and CDR2 SAAADI.